Shown below are 7 T cell receptor beta chains from a single sample sequenced in a study of response to subunit inactivated influenza vaccine. TCRdb reanalysed the RT-PCR reads using MiXCR and keeps one entry per CDR3 protein. The sample has over 150,000 distinct CDR3 sequences, around 10% seen once. The sample was CD8+ T cells sorted from PBMCs, taken approximately 25 months after vaccination. The receptors were sampled from a man in his fifties or sixties who received an inactivated influenza vaccine.

V is TRBV27 and J is TRBJ2-1, with TRBD2 as a possible D gene (5 bases). Germline V gene sequence: CDR1 MNHEY, CDR2 SMNVEV (reference sequence). V was pared by 10 bases and J by 0 bases, with 19 bases between. This CDR3 contains 16 residues. The CDR3 reads CATCVQGRGSYNEQFF. In DNA form, the CDR3 reads TGTGCCACCTGCGTCCAAGGACGGGGCTCCTACAATGAGCAGTTCTTC.

This clonotype has only a few counts. The chain combines TRBV12-3 or TRBV12-4 with TRBJ2-1, with 12 positions matching TRBD2. The ends lost 5 bases at V and 9 bases at J; junction bases unmatched: 8. The CDR3 sequence is 15 residues long. The CDR3 sequence is CASSPASGGVIEQFF. The CDR3 region has the DNA TGTGCCAGCAGTCCCGCTAGCGGGGGGGTAATTGAGCAGTTCTTC.

The gene calls are TRBV6-5 and TRBJ2-7; 8 positions agree with TRBD2. This CDR3 has 12 amino acids. V shed 11 bases, J shed 2 bases, and the junction held 5 bases outside the gene matches. Per the germline V gene, CDR1 is MNHEY and CDR2 is SVGAGI. This CDR3 reads CAVGAGAYEQYF. As DNA, the CDR3 is TGTGCCGTAGGAGCGGGGGCCTACGAGCAGTACTTC.

In this sample, this clonotype turned up a few times. The V gene is TRBV14, the J gene TRBJ2-6; TRBD1 is a possible D gene (5 bases). Looked up from germline, CDR1 is SGHDN and CDR2 is FVKESK. The CDR3 runs 19 residues. V gave up 5 bases and J gave up 0 bases, with 20 bases separating them. In nucleotides, the CDR3 is TGTGCCAGCAGCTTCGAGCCAGGGAACCCAAGCTCTGGGGCCAACGTCCTGACTTTC. This gives the protein CASSFEPGNPSSGANVLTF.

V is TRBV7-9 and J is TRBJ2-7; unclear D gene. Germline assignment: CDR1 SEHNR and CDR2 FQNEAQ (reference sequence). V dropped 5 bases and J dropped 8 bases, with 13 bases sitting between them. The CDR3 length is 12 residues. The CDR3 DNA sequence: TGTGCCAGCAGCACACCCCAAGGAAAGCAGTACTTC. Residues: CASSTPQGKQYF.

This clonotype was picked up many times. The chain uses TRBV29-1 and TRBJ1-1; tentative D call: TRBD1 (5 bases). V dropped 4 bases and J dropped 5 bases, with 11 bases sitting between them. The CDR3 consists of 12 residues. Germline CDR1 SQVTM, CDR2 ANQGSEA. The chain's CDR3 is CSVVGGFTEAFF. Written as DNA, the CDR3 is TGCAGCGTTGTTGGGGGATTTACTGAAGCTTTCTTT.

CDR3 bases: TGCAGTGCTAGAGATTTACAGGGGGCCGCCGAGCAGTACTTC. Amino acids: CSARDLQGAAEQYF. This rearrangement joins TRBV20-1 to TRBJ2-7, with TRBD1 identical over 9 bases. Trimming cost V 0 bases and J 6 bases; bases outside gene matches: 6. Germline-derived CDR1 and CDR2 are DFQATT and SNEGSKA (reference sequence). The length of the CDR3 is 14 residues.